The source of this TCR beta chain is a study of shared clonotypes between healthy human individuals (dated by TCRdb to between 2020 and 2021). Regarding the research as a whole: The cohort comprised a couple of women and a few men aged 18 to 49 years. For each donor, CD4 naive and CD4 memory were each given three plates, CD8 naive was given two plates, and CD8 memory was given one plate. To estimate repertoire size and how much clonotypes are shared between individuals, the study performed deep sequencing of blood TCR repertoires from roughly five healthy adults. To increase sequencing depth and limit assay-specific biases, different laboratories used diverse techniques to prepare libraries and sequence TCR repertoires. Each donor's leukapheresis produced roughly between roughly 0.85 and 10 billion PBMCs. The research as a whole found: Incomplete sequencing was indicated by rarefaction of sorted-subset datasets, despite the large sequencing depth. Pairwise subsampling led to the expectation that sequencing depth would affect the degree of clonotype sharing among donors. Sampling was restricted to blood, and TCR repertoires in tissue are likely to differ from TCR repertoires in blood. Because the study included only a small number of donors, the genetic and exposure-history diversity represented was limited. About 5% of naive CD4, 3.5% of naive CD8, 2% to 2.5% of memory CD4, and about 0.4% of memory CD8 clonotypes were shared across a few donors. Naive subsets generally had larger estimated clonotype richness than memory subsets. Clonotypes shared by all four sorted-subset donors showed higher generation probabilities than non-shared clonotypes.

The donors were healthy, HIV-negative adults who had no recently reported acute infections or vaccinations. Every donor was a Caucasian adult living in Nashville, Tennessee, USA. CD4+ T cells were enriched through magnetic negative selection, after which naive cells were positively selected on CD45RA and the remaining negative fraction served as the memory subset. After blood collection by leukapheresis, PBMCs were isolated using Ficoll-Histopaque density gradient centrifugation and then cryopreserved in the vapor phase of liquid nitrogen. Purity and quantity of every magnetically sorted T cell population were checked by analytical flow cytometry. Each sorted fraction had its genomic DNA isolated and then quantified by UV absorbance on a Nanodrop 2000c. Based on the germline V gene (reference sequence), the CDR1 and CDR2 sequences are LNHDA and SQIVND. V has 4 bases trimmed and J has 5 bases trimmed; junction bases matching no gene number 1. From cysteine to phenylalanine, the CDR3 is 15 amino acids long. The only DNA kept is the CDR3, 45 bases in frame from the first base.

Concerning this clone itself: The antigen this receptor binds is unknown. No qualities accompany the bases; no much larger clone lies one base away.

Using the deep immunoSEQ assay, TCR CDR3 regions were amplified from genomic DNA by multiplex PCR. Genomic DNA extracted from each cell subset was distributed evenly over all wells of several immunoSEQ 96-well plates, and each plate served as one replicate. For sorted subsets, each replicate PCR was loaded with about 0.2 ug genomic DNA, equivalent to roughly 30,000 T cell genomes. The purified libraries were quantified using a Qubit 3.0 fluorometer, sized with a Bioanalyzer 2100, and then quantified again using the KAPA Library Quantification kit. Each immunoSEQ 96-well plate was sequenced on its own single-read 150-cycle Illumina NextSeq 550 flow cell. The paper's processing steps were these. Because the immunoSEQ output held only junctional sequences and lacked quality scores, the filtering could not match the filtering applied to full-length reads. Sequences were annotated with PyIR, a Python wrapper for IgBLAST v1.9, and V/J genes and CDR3 were assigned using IMGT germline references. Any read was removed if the V/J assignment was weak (E-value above 1e-6), the CDR3 was missing, or the read contained stop codons, out-of-frame junctions, or ambiguous translated residues. V3J clonotypes were defined by identical inferred V gene, J gene, and CDR3 amino acid sequence. To compute the percentage overlap between repertoires, the number of shared unique clonotypes was divided by the size of the smaller repertoire. Repertoire richness was assessed with RTK rarefaction, the Chao1 estimator, and Recon v2.1 estimates of unobserved clonotypes. Generation probabilities for all TCRbeta clonotypes obtained by the gDNA method from a few donors were computed using OLGA. TCRdb re-hosts the immuneACCESS table, in-frame sequences only. Its copies lack some clones; in the studies checked, an unresolved V gene accounts for under half of them, and the cause for the rest is not known. The DNA was the basis for D and trimming; V, J and clone size are from that table. The sample table records about 600,000 clones; 97% of these occur just once. Clones ranked in the top ten supply 0.057% of the sample.

The chain is assembled from TRBV19 and TRBJ2-1, and 14 junction bases match TRBD2. The clonotype comes from a woman between 25 and 40 years old in good health. Sequences were obtained from naive CD4+ T cells sorted from blood. Reading the label with the study, this specimen's cell subset or site is: CD45RA+ positively selected. The DNA sequence is given as TGTGCCAGTAGTAGGACTAGCGGGAGGAACAATGAGCAGTTCTTC. It translates to CASSRTSGRNNEQFF.